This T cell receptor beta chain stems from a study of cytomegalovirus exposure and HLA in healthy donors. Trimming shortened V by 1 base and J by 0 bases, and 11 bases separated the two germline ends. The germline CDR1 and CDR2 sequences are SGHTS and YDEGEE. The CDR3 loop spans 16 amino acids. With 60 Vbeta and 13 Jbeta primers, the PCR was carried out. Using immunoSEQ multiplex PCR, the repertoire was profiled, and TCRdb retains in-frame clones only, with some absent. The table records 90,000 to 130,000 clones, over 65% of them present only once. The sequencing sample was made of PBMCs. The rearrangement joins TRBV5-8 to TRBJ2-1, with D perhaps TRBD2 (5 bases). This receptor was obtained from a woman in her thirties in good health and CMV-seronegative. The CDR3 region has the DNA TGTGCCAGCAGCTTGTTTAGCGTTAGCTCCTACAATGAGCAGTTCTTC. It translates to CASSLFSVSSYNEQFF.